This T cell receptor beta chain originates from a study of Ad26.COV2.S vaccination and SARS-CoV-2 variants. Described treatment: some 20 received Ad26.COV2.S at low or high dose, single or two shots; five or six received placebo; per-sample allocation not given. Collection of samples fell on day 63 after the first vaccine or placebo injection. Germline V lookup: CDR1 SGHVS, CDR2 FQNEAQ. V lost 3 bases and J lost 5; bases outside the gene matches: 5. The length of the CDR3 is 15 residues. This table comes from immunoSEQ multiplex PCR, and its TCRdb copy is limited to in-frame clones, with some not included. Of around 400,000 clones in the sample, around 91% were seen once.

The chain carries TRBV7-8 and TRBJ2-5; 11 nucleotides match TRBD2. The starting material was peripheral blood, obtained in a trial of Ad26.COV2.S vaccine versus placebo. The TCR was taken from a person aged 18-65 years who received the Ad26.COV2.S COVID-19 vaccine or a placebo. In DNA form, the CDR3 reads TGTGCCAGCAGCTTTAGCGGGAGGGCCATGGAGACCCAGTACTTC. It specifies CASSFSGRAMETQYF.